One sample yielded the 27 T cell receptor beta chains listed below, sequenced in a study of TIL therapy for anti-PD-1-resistant metastatic lung cancer. The libraries were made with immunoSEQ v3. Clones were read by immunoSEQ multiplex PCR, and TCRdb kept only the in-frame ones, dropping some. Here the sample spans some 13,000 clones, approximately 72% being singletons. Stated time point: pre-treatment sample, taken before nivolumab and TIL therapy. Tumor tissue came from excised metastases, mostly pleural nodules or supraclavicular lymph nodes. This specimen was tumor tissue, taken at baseline. All receptors come from a woman aged 30 to 85 with non-small cell lung cancer.

V and J are TRBV6-5 and TRBJ1-2; TRBD1 agrees at 7 bases. This CDR3 spans 16 amino acids. Germline V gives CDR1 MNHEY, CDR2 SVGAGI. With 1 base clipped from V and 8 bases from J, the junction kept 13 bases outside the gene matches. The CDR3 region has the DNA TGTGCCAGCAGTTACTTCGGGACAGCTCAAATTACCGGCTACACCTTC. This encodes CASSYFGTAQITGYTF.

V usage is TRBV6-5 and J usage is TRBJ1-6, with 7 bases fitting TRBD1. The V gene end was trimmed by 4 bases and the J gene end by 6 bases; junction bases not matched to a gene: 6. Germline V CDR1 and CDR2: MNHEY, SVGAGI. The CDR3 extends over 15 amino acids. The CDR3 loop is CASSWNRDSNSPLHF. CDR3 DNA sequence: TGTGCCAGCAGTTGGAATAGGGACAGTAATTCACCCCTCCACTTT.

A few counts support this clone. This chain joins TRBV5-4 and TRBJ1-1, with unresolved D. This CDR3 is built from 14 residues. Deletions cut 2 bases from V and 2 bases from J, with 10 bases between. CDR1 and CDR2 from the germline V gene are SGHNT and YYREEE (reference sequence). CDR3 DNA: TGTGCCAGCAGCTTAGGAGGACGAAACACTGAAGCTTTCTTT. Translating it yields CASSLGGRNTEAFF.

This sequence joins TRBV11-2 and TRBJ2-2, with D perhaps TRBD2 (6 bases). Germline lookup yields CDR1 SGHAT and CDR2 FQNNGV. Trimming removed 0 bases from V and 0 bases from J, with 8 bases in between. This CDR3 contains 16 residues. This chain's CDR3 is CASSLDLATNTGELFF. CDR3 nucleotides: TGTGCCAGCAGCTTAGATCTAGCGACGAACACCGGGGAGCTGTTTTTT.

The rearrangement links TRBV10-3 to TRBJ2-2; 10 nucleotides align to TRBD2. The trim removed 3 bases at V and 3 bases at J, leaving 7 bases unmatched. The CDR3 is 17 residues long. Germline CDR1 and CDR2: ENHRY and SYGVKD. The CDR3 DNA is TGTGCCATCAGTGAAGGGTTAGCGGGGGGATACACCGGGGAGCTGTTTTTT. It codes for CAISEGLAGGYTGELFF.

The V call is TRBV27, the J call TRBJ2-5; no definite D call. The CDR3 is 14 amino acids. V lost 6 bases and J lost 3, with 14 bases in between. CDR1 is MNHEY, CDR2 SMNVEV, per germline (reference sequence). The chain's CDR3 is CASSPVNGKETQYF. CDR3 sequence (DNA): TGTGCCAGCAGCCCCGTCAACGGAAAAGAGACCCAGTACTTC.

The rearrangement links TRBV9 to TRBJ2-3; 10 nucleotides line up with TRBD2. The CDR3 consists of 16 residues. Germline trimming cut 0 bases from V and 3 bases from J; bases unmatched to any gene: 4. The germline V gene encodes CDR1 SGDLS and CDR2 YYNGEE. The CDR3 nucleotides are TGTGCCAGCAGCGTAGGCCTAGCGGGGGAGACAGATACGCAGTATTTT. Its translation: CASSVGLAGETDTQYF.

This sequence joins TRBV11-2 and TRBJ1-2, with 9 bases aligning to TRBD1. The CDR3 length is 14 residues. Germline V gives CDR1 SGHAT, CDR2 FQNNGV. The V and J ends lost 1 base and 7 bases, in that order; junction bases with no gene match: 4. This chain's CDR3 is CASSLVRQGVGYTF. CDR3 nucleotide sequence: TGTGCCAGCAGCTTAGTCCGACAGGGGGTTGGCTACACCTTC.

This clone showed up just a few times. This chain connects TRBV30 to TRBJ1-5; perhaps TRBD1 as D (6 bases). Per the germline V gene, CDR1 is GTSNPN and CDR2 is SVGIG (reference sequence). This CDR3 region has 14 residues. Trimming removed 5 bases at V and 4 bases at J, with 15 bases between. This chain's CDR3 is CAWDNGGANQPQHF. CDR3 DNA: TGTGCCTGGGATAATGGGGGGGCGAATCAGCCCCAGCATTTT.

This rearrangement joins TRBV19 to TRBJ1-1, with D perhaps TRBD1 (5 bases). The CDR3 length is 17 residues. V was shortened by 4 bases and J by 1 base, with 19 bases between the two germline ends. Germline values: CDR1 LNHDA, CDR2 SQIVND (reference sequence). The CDR3 sequence is CASSTHPGVGGNTEAFF. The CDR3, as DNA: TGTGCCAGTAGTACTCACCCGGGAGTCGGGGGGAACACTGAAGCTTTCTTT.

This clone was counted a single time. V and J are TRBV21-1 and TRBJ1-5; TRBD1 is the table's D call and was not checked against the DNA. TRBV21-1 is flagged as a pseudogene. The CDR3 runs to 17 residues. CDR3 loop: CASSILEGARRGQPQHF. CDR3 DNA sequence: TGTGCCAGCAGCATTCTGGAGGGGGCCAGGAGAGGTCAGCCCCAGCATTTT.

This CDR3 reads CSVVRLGNTEAFF. The CDR3 DNA sequence: TGCAGCGTTGTACGGCTGGGGAACACTGAAGCTTTCTTT. The chain couples TRBV29-1 to TRBJ1-1, with D unclear. Trimming stripped 4 bases from V and 1 base from J, with 10 bases between. The germline V gene encodes CDR1 SQVTM and CDR2 ANQGSEA. The CDR3 is 13 residues long.

This chain links TRBV6-5 with TRBJ1-6; D unresolved. The CDR3 contains 13 residues. Trimming left V 6 bases short and J 9 bases short, with 12 bases between. Germline V gene data show CDR1 as MNHEY and CDR2 as SVGAGI. CDR3 DNA: TGTGCCAGCAGGCTGGGCGGGAGTTCACCCCTCCACTTT. This encodes CASRLGGSSPLHF.

This clone is categorized as medium-sized. The chain couples TRBV7-8 to TRBJ2-7; 9 positions match TRBD1. The germline V gene encodes CDR1 SGHVS and CDR2 FQNEAQ. J was trimmed by 5 bases and V by 5 bases; bases with no gene match: 19. The CDR3 is 18 amino acids. In DNA form, the CDR3 reads TGTGCCAGCAGCCCTATTATGTGGGGGGGACAGGGCGGCCACGAGCAGTACTTC. Residues: CASSPIMWGGQGGHEQYF.

The rearrangement uses TRBV15 and TRBJ1-2; a weak D match, TRBD1 (5 bases). The CDR3 sequence is 16 residues long. Germline assignment: CDR1 LNHNV and CDR2 YYDKDF (reference sequence). Trimming pared 4 bases from V and 7 bases from J, leaving 22 bases between. CDR3 sequence reads: CATSNRIDRDRRGYTF. The CDR3 DNA follows: TGTGCCACCAGCAACCGAATAGACCGGGACCGCCGTGGCTACACCTTC. Full variable domain (remainder filled in from reference TRBV15 and TRBJ1-2): DAMVIQNPRYQVTQFGKPVTLSCSQTLNHNVMYWYQQKSSQAPKLLFHYYDKDFNNEADTPDNFQSRRPNTSFCFLDIRSPGLGDTAMYLCATSNRIDRDRRGYTFGSGTRLTVV.

This clone appeared a few times. In DNA form, the CDR3 reads TGTGCCATCAGCCCCGGGGGACTAGCGGGAGACTACGAGCAGTACTTC. The encoded protein is CAISPGGLAGDYEQYF. The rearrangement joins TRBV10-3 to TRBJ2-7; the match to TRBD2 covers 14 bases. CDR3 length equals 16 residues. J lost 3 bases, V lost 6 bases, and 7 bases had no gene match. Per the germline V gene, CDR1 is ENHRY and CDR2 is SYGVKD.

The V and J genes are TRBV5-4 and TRBJ1-1; 8 bases align to TRBD1. The germline gives CDR1 SGHNT, CDR2 YYREEE (reference sequence). The CDR3 consists of 13 residues. V shed 4 bases and J 10 bases; nucleotides not matched to a gene: 9. CDR3 DNA sequence: TGTGCCAGCAGCACCGGACAGGGCTATGGAGCTTTCTTT. Translation gives CASSTGQGYGAFF.

The chain carries TRBV5-1 and TRBJ2-5; 10 bases are shared with TRBD2. V shed 1 base and J 4 bases; nucleotides not matched to a gene: 10. This CDR3 is 17 amino acids long. CDR1 is SGHRS and CDR2 is YFSETQ in the germline V gene. The CDR3 coding sequence is TGCGCCAGCAGCTTGTCGAAACAAGCGGGGGGGTCAGAGACCCAGTACTTC. Its translation: CASSLSKQAGGSETQYF.

In this sample, this clone turned up a few times. The rearrangement links TRBV6-5 to TRBJ1-4, with D unclear. Germline V gene lookup returns CDR1 MNHEY and CDR2 SVGAGI. Trimming cost V 6 bases and J 5 bases, with 13 bases left between them. CDR3 length: 14 amino acids. The CDR3 spells CASRPIGTNEKLFF. The DNA of the CDR3 is TGTGCCAGCAGGCCGATTGGAACAAATGAAAAACTGTTTTTT.

The chain joins TRBV4-2 to TRBJ2-5; 13 positions match TRBD2. This CDR3 spans 20 amino acids. Germline V gene sequence: CDR1 LGHNA, CDR2 YNFKEQ. V was pared by 1 base and J by 1 base, with 12 bases of the junction left unmatched. Here the CDR3 DNA reads TGTGCCAGCAGCCAAGTAGGTGGGATTAGACTAGCGGGGGGCCAAGAGACCCAGTACTTC. This codes for CASSQVGGIRLAGGQETQYF.

This clone was detected only once. This sequence joins TRBV10-3 and TRBJ2-3; 10 bases match TRBD2. The CDR3 is 15 amino acids. The germline V gene has CDR1 ENHRY and CDR2 SYGVKD. With V trimmed by 6 bases and J by 2 bases, 5 bases remained unmatched. CDR3: CAIREGTSATDTQYF. The CDR3 DNA sequence: TGTGCCATCAGGGAGGGGACTAGCGCCACAGATACGCAGTATTTT.

The CDR3 reads CASSSLPLDTQYF. The DNA for the CDR3 is TGTGCCAGCAGCTCCTTACCGCTGGATACGCAGTATTTT. V usage is TRBV7-6 and J usage is TRBJ2-3; no clear D gene. The length of the CDR3 is 13 residues. V was shortened by 4 bases and J by 6 bases, with 11 bases between the two germline ends. Germline CDR1 reads SGHVS; CDR2 reads FNYEAQ.

The gene calls are TRBV5-6 and TRBJ2-7; possibly TRBD1 or TRBD2 for D (5 bases each). The CDR3 extends over 16 amino acids. The ends were cut back, 5 bases at V and 7 bases at J, with 25 bases in the middle. Germline V gene data show CDR1 as SGHDT and CDR2 as YYEEEE. CDR3 protein: CASSFFAGTSLGEQYF. The CDR3 DNA reads as TGTGCCAGCAGTTTTTTCGCCGGGACCAGCCTCGGGGAGCAGTACTTC.

J is TRBJ2-7 and V is TRBV28, with 8 bases aligning to TRBD2. J gave up 4 bases and V 4 bases, and 9 bases lay outside the gene matches. This CDR3 has 15 amino acids. Germline V gene data show CDR1 as MDHEN and CDR2 as SYDVKM. CDR3 sequence (DNA): TGTGCCAGCAGTTCCGTCCGCGGGAGGACTTACGAGCAGTACTTC. This sequence encodes CASSSVRGRTYEQYF.

The chain recombines TRBV28 with TRBJ2-3; unclear D gene. V lost 4 bases and J 3 bases, leaving 2 bases between the germline ends. Germline values: CDR1 MDHEN, CDR2 SYDVKM. This CDR3 contains 11 residues. Written as DNA, the CDR3 is TGTGCCAGCAGTTGGACAGATACGCAGTATTTT. As protein: CASSWTDTQYF.

The gene calls are TRBV27 and TRBJ2-5; the D gene is possibly TRBD1 (6 bases). Germline-derived CDR1 and CDR2 are MNHEY and SMNVEV (reference sequence). CDR3 length equals 15 residues. Trimming pared 5 bases from V and 5 bases from J, leaving 18 bases between. Here the CDR3 DNA reads TGTGCCAGCAGTACCTCCCCAGGGGATTGGGAGACCCAGTACTTC. Encoded protein: CASSTSPGDWETQYF.

The chain joins TRBV5-4 to TRBJ2-2, with TRBD1 matching over 9 bases. Germline values: CDR1 SGHNT, CDR2 YYREEE (reference sequence). The CDR3 is 16 residues long. Trimming at V came to 0 bases and at J to 1 base, leaving 1 base not matched to a gene. CDR3 nucleotide sequence: TGTGCCAGCAGCTTGGGGGGACAGGGGAACACCGGGGAGCTGTTTTTT. It codes for CASSLGGQGNTGELFF.